A selection of T cell receptor beta chains follows, all from one sample in a study of T cells after yellow fever vaccination. One entry per CDR3 protein results from TCRdb running MiXCR on the 5' RACE reads. Here the sample spans some 120,000 distinct CDR3 sequences, more than 7.5% being singletons. Source: CD8+ T cells sorted from PBMCs, taken on the day of the yellow fever booster vaccination. These receptors were obtained from a young man who received the YFV17D yellow fever vaccine. The CDR3 runs from the conserved cysteine through the conserved F or W. Fields, in order: V gene, J gene, D gene, clone size, CDR3 DNA, CDR3 protein. A D gene is named only where the DNA matches it firmly. Some rows mark clone size as missing; the rest say once, few, many or name a class of expanded clone.

V: TRBV9; J: TRBJ1-1; D: TRBD1; size: .; DNA: TGTGCCAGCAGCGACGGGACAGGGCTTTTCTTT; CDR3: CASSDGTGLFF
V: TRBV28; J: TRBJ1-1; D: .; size: .; DNA: TGTGCCAGCAGTTTTTCTAGGAACACTGAAGCTTTCTTT; CDR3: CASSFSRNTEAFF
V: TRBV15; J: TRBJ2-1; D: TRBD1; size: few; DNA: TGTGCCACCAGCGGCTGGGACAGGGGGGAGGACAATGAGCAGTTCTTC; CDR3: CATSGWDRGEDNEQFF
V: TRBV15; J: TRBJ1-5; D: .; size: .; DNA: TGTGCCACCAGCAGCCAGGTTCCGGGGGGCCAGCCCCAGCATTTT; CDR3: CATSSQVPGGQPQHF
V: TRBV15; J: TRBJ2-3; D: .; size: many; DNA: TGTGCCACCACCCCGACCGGTACAGATACGCAGTATTTT; CDR3: CATTPTGTDTQYF
V: TRBV6-5; J: TRBJ2-2; D: .; size: .; DNA: TGTGCCAGCAGTTACTCCAAGAGAACGGCGAACACCGGGGAGCTGTTTTTT; CDR3: CASSYSKRTANTGELFF
V: TRBV6-2/TRBV6-3; J: TRBJ1-1; D: TRBD1; size: few; DNA: TGTGCCAGCAGTGACAGACAGGGGCGGACTGAAGCTTTCTTT; CDR3: CASSDRQGRTEAFF
V: TRBV7-6; J: TRBJ2-3; D: .; size: many; DNA: TGTGCCAGCAGCCCCCTAAGAGGTGGCACAGATACGCAGTATTTT; CDR3: CASSPLRGGTDTQYF
V: TRBV20-1; J: TRBJ1-3; D: .; size: once; DNA: TGCAGTGCTAGCACGGGCTCTGGAAACACCATATATTTT; CDR3: CSASTGSGNTIYF
V: TRBV11-2; J: TRBJ2-4; D: TRBD2; size: .; DNA: TGTGCCAGCAGCGAAGGGACTAGCGGGGGGGTACAAAACATTCAGTACTTC; CDR3: CASSEGTSGGVQNIQYF
V: TRBV5-5; J: TRBJ2-1; D: TRBD2; size: many; DNA: TGTGCCAGCAGCCCGGAGGCCCTAGCGGGGGGAGATACCTACAATGAGCAGTTCTTC; CDR3: CASSPEALAGGDTYNEQFF
V: TRBV2; J: TRBJ2-7; D: .; size: many; DNA: TGTGCCCTCCAGGCGCCGGAGAACTACGAGCAGTACTTC; CDR3: CALQAPENYEQYF
V: TRBV5-4; J: TRBJ1-6; D: .; size: few; DNA: TGTGCCAGCAGCTTGAGAGACACACCCCTCCACTTT; CDR3: CASSLRDTPLHF
V: TRBV12-3/TRBV12-4; J: TRBJ1-1; D: .; size: few; DNA: TGTGCCAGCAGTTTTGCAGGGCACACTGAAGCTTTCTTT; CDR3: CASSFAGHTEAFF
V: TRBV11-3; J: TRBJ2-2; D: TRBD2; size: .; DNA: TGTGCCATTGGGGGGGCGAACACCGGGGAGCTGTTTTTT; CDR3: CAIGGANTGELFF
V: TRBV4-1; J: TRBJ1-6; D: .; size: few; DNA: TGCGCCAGCAGCCCGGTTGGTGGCTCACCCCTCCACTTT; CDR3: CASSPVGGSPLHF
V: TRBV11-2; J: TRBJ2-7; D: .; size: few; DNA: TGTGCCAGCAGCTTTGGAGCGGGCGAGCAGTACTTC; CDR3: CASSFGAGEQYF
V: TRBV7-9; J: TRBJ1-6; D: TRBD1; size: few; DNA: TGTGCCAGCAGCTTGGGGACAGGGTATAATTCACCCCTCCACTTT; CDR3: CASSLGTGYNSPLHF
V: TRBV7-9; J: TRBJ2-5; D: .; size: .; DNA: TGTGCCAGCAGCTCCCGATCCGATCCGGGAGAGAAAGAGACCCAGTACTTC; CDR3: CASSSRSDPGEKETQYF
V: TRBV11-2; J: TRBJ2-3; D: .; size: .; DNA: TGTGCCAGCTTTTCAGGAAAGCGGGGCACAGATACGCAGTATTTT; CDR3: CASFSGKRGTDTQYF
V: TRBV10-3; J: TRBJ2-3; D: TRBD1; size: .; DNA: TGTGCCATCAGTTATACGGGGACAGGGATCACAGATACGCAGTATTTT; CDR3: CAISYTGTGITDTQYF
V: TRBV12-3/TRBV12-4; J: TRBJ1-3; D: TRBD1; size: few; DNA: TGTGCCAGCAGTTTCGGGACAGAAAACACCATATATTTT; CDR3: CASSFGTENTIYF
V: TRBV2; J: TRBJ1-2; D: .; size: few; DNA: TGTGCCAGCAGCTACCGGGACAACAACTACTTCAACTATGGCTACACCTTC; CDR3: CASSYRDNNYFNYGYTF
V: TRBV20-1; J: TRBJ2-5; D: .; size: few; DNA: TGCAGTGCTAGAGGGAGGGGTCGAGAGACCCAGTACTTC; CDR3: CSARGRGRETQYF
V: TRBV19; J: TRBJ1-1; D: TRBD1; size: .; DNA: TGTGCCAGTAGTATGGGACAGATGAACACTGAAGCTTTCTTT; CDR3: CASSMGQMNTEAFF
V: TRBV4-1; J: TRBJ2-3; D: .; size: few; DNA: TGCGCCAGCAGCCTTCCCCCCTCGACTGGATCTACGCAGTATTTT; CDR3: CASSLPPSTGSTQYF
V: TRBV7-9; J: TRBJ1-1; D: .; size: many; DNA: TGTGCCAGCAGCTTAGCGGACCCCGGACAGGAAGCTTTCTTT; CDR3: CASSLADPGQEAFF